Sequencing of this T cell receptor (beta chain) was carried out in a study of CXCR3-negative and CXCR3-positive naive CD8 T cells. Triplicate sorts, 300,000 to 350,000 cells apiece, were made for each CD8+ T cell subset. In preparing the TRB cDNA libraries, 5' RACE with UMI labels was used. TCRdb re-called the 5' RACE reads and gives one entry per CDR3 protein, without DNA. Recorded for this sample: roughly 63,000 distinct CDR3 sequences. Germline loops: CDR1 KGHSH, CDR2 LQKENI. CDR3 length: 16 residues. Study results and limitations: Relative to CXCR3-negative naive cells, CXCR3-positive naive cells had more hydrophobic TRB CDR3s. After cryopreservation, expression of CXCR3 was partially reduced, and most assays were run with fresh PBMCs. Each naive subset displayed comparably high diversity, whereas memory CD8+ cells displayed much lower diversity. Similar TRBV-TRBJ usage characterized naive CXCR3-negative and CXCR3-positive cells; memory cells differed.

Regarding this clonotype: Its antigen is still unknown.

The chain couples TRBV18 to TRBJ2-1. This TCR was recovered from a human donor in good health. Some clones in this sample may be carry-over from other donors' samples. Source material: naive CXCR3+ CD8+ T cells from blood. Specified subset: CD45RO-CCR7+CD27+CD95- naive CD8+ T cells expressing CXCR3 (TNR3+). The CDR3: CASSLWRESSYNEQFF.